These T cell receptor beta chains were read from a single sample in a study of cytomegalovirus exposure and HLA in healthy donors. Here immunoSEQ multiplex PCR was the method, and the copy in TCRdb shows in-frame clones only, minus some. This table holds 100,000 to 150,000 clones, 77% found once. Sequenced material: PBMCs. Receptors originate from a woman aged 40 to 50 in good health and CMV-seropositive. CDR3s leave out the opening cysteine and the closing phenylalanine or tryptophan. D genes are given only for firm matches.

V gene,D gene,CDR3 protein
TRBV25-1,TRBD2,ASSEYPGGRKESGELF
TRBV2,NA,ASSVTIAVSYNEQF
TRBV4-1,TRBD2,ASSQDGTTTTYEQY
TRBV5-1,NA,ASSPGSGEPEAF
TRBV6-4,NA,ASSDSTGTGELF
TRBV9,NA,ASSPSGQLDGNTIY
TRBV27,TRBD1,ASSLGQLYNEQF
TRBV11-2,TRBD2,AISNLGLAGEIGADTQY
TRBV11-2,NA,ASSLRIGGSREQY
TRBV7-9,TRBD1,ASSFGQEYEQY
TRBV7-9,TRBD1,ASSSDRGSTEAF
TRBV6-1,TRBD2,ASSEARTSGPTEQF
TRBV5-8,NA,ASSLIGVDQPQH
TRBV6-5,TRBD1,ASSSIRTGRNTEAF